This record concerns one TCR beta chain sequence. V shed 1 base and J shed 5 bases, with 16 bases lying between them. Germline loops: CDR1 SGHDT, CDR2 YYEEEE. The CDR3 is 15 amino acids. Here immunoSEQ multiplex PCR was the method, and the copy in TCRdb shows in-frame clones only, minus some. The data contain over 150,000 clones, around 84% of them seen just once; the ten biggest clones take up 7.3%. This sample stems from a study of blood T cell repertoires in COVID-19. Sequenced sample: PBMCs or T cells enriched from blood (not recorded which). This TCR came from a man aged 50 to 60 who had recovered from COVID-19. V usage is TRBV5-6 and J usage is TRBJ2-7, with D possibly being TRBD2 (5 bases). CDR3 DNA sequence: TGTGCCAGCAGCTTGTACGCCCTCGGGGTGCACGAGCAGTACTTC. This encodes CASSLYALGVHEQYF.